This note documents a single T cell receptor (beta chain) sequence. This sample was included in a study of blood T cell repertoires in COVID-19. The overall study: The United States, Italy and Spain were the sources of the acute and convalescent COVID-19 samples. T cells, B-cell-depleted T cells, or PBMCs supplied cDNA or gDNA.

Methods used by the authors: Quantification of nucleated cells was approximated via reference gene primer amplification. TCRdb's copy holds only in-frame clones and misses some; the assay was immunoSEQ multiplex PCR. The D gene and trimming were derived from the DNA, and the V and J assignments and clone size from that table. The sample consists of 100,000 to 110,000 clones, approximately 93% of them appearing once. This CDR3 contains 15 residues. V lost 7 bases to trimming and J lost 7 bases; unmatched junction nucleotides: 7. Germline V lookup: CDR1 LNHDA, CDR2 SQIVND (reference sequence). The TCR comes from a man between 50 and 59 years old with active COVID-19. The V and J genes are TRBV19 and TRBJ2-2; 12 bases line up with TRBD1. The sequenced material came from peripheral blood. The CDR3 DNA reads TGTGCCAGTATTACGGGACAGGGGGCTATCGGGGAGCTGTTTTTT. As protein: CASITGQGAIGELFF.